The 27 T cell receptor beta chains reported below all come from one sample, sequenced in a study of blood T cell repertoires in COVID-19. Here immunoSEQ multiplex PCR was the method, and the copy in TCRdb shows in-frame clones only, minus some. Among 150,000 to 200,000 clones listed, around 80% were seen once. Sequenced material: peripheral blood. The receptors were gathered from a woman aged 70-85 years with acute or convalescent COVID-19.

This rearrangement joins TRBV28 to TRBJ1-3; 8 nucleotides align to TRBD1. The CDR3 is made up of 13 amino acids. V was clipped by 5 bases and J by 4 bases; unmatched bases: 1. Germline assignment: CDR1 MDHEN and CDR2 SYDVKM. Written as DNA, the CDR3 is TGTGCCAGCAGTCAGGGGGCGGGAAACACCATATATTTT. Translated: CASSQGAGNTIYF. The whole variable domain, remainder taken from reference TRBV28 and TRBJ1-3, is DVKVTQSSRYLVKRTGEKVFLECVQDMDHENMFWYRQDPGLGLRLIYFSYDVKMKEKGDIPEGYSVSREKKERFSLILESASTNQTSMYLCASSQGAGNTIYFGEGSWLTVV.

V and J are TRBV12-3 or TRBV12-4 and TRBJ2-1; the D is unclear. This CDR3 has 11 residues. The V end was cut by 6 bases, the J end by 4 bases, with 4 bases between. The CDR3 sequence is CASSRYNEQFF. The CDR3 nucleotides are TGTGCCAGCAGCCGTTACAATGAGCAGTTCTTC.

The chain couples TRBV9 to TRBJ1-2, with 7 positions matching TRBD1. Looked up from germline, CDR1 is SGDLS and CDR2 is YYNGEE. This CDR3 contains 17 residues. The CDR3 coding sequence is TGTGCGAAGCCGTTAGGCATTCCCAGGGGGAAGGACTATGGCTACACCTTC. Its translation: CAKPLGIPRGKDYGYTF.

The chain uses TRBV5-8 and TRBJ1-2, with TRBD1 matching over 8 bases. Looked up from germline, CDR1 is SGHTS and CDR2 is YDEGEE. The CDR3 extends over 14 amino acids. Trimming took 4 bases from V and 1 from J; bases not matched to a gene: 3. Written as DNA, the CDR3 is TGTGCCAGCAGCAAGACAGGGGTTAACTATGGCTACACCTTC. It translates to CASSKTGVNYGYTF.

The rearrangement uses TRBV6-2 or TRBV6-3 and TRBJ1-6; no clear D. Per the germline V gene, CDR1 is MNHEY and CDR2 is SVGEGT. V shed 3 bases and J shed 8 bases, with 5 bases lying between them. This CDR3 has 12 residues. This chain's CDR3 is CASSYSDSPLHF. The DNA for the CDR3 is TGTGCCAGCAGTTATTCGGATTCACCCCTCCACTTT.

The gene calls are TRBV7-6 and TRBJ2-1, with 9 bases fitting TRBD1. This CDR3 spans 16 amino acids. Germline assignment: CDR1 SGHVS and CDR2 FNYEAQ. V shed 5 bases, J shed 3 bases, and the junction held 8 bases outside the gene matches. CDR3 sequence (DNA): TGTGCCAGCAGCGGGCACAGGGGGCCTGACTACAATGAGCAGTTCTTC. It specifies CASSGHRGPDYNEQFF. Looking up the rest from reference TRBV7-6 and TRBJ2-1 gives the full variable domain: GAGVSQSPRYKVTKRGQDVALRCDPISGHVSLYWYRQALGQGPEFLTYFNYEAQQDKSGLPNDRFSAERPEGSISTLTIQRTEQRDSAMYRCASSGHRGPDYNEQFFGPGTRLTVL.

The chain uses TRBV6-5 and TRBJ2-7; the D gene is possibly TRBD1 (6 bases). Trimming took off 2 bases at V and 3 bases at J, with 11 bases between the two ends. This CDR3 has 14 residues. CDR1 MNHEY and CDR2 SVGAGI come from the germline V gene. The CDR3: CASSYADRRYEQYF. In nucleotides, the CDR3 is TGTGCCAGCAGTTACGCGGACAGACGCTACGAGCAGTACTTC.

The V gene is TRBV4-3, the J gene TRBJ2-6; D not certain. Trimming shortened V by 0 bases and J by 3 bases, and 9 bases separated the two germline ends. Germline loops: CDR1 LGHNA, CDR2 YSLEER. This CDR3 comprises 16 residues. CDR3 bases: TGCGCCAGCAGCCAAGATAGAGTGATTGGGGCCAACGTCCTGACTTTC. It specifies CASSQDRVIGANVLTF.

The J gene is TRBJ2-1, the V gene TRBV9; the D gene is possibly TRBD1 (6 bases). The V end lost 4 bases, the J end lost 9 bases, and 14 bases lay between the germline ends. In germline, CDR1 is SGDLS, CDR2 YYNGEE. This CDR3 comprises 13 residues. Here the CDR3 reads CASSLGTPGEQFF. The DNA of the CDR3 is TGTGCCAGCAGCCTGGGGACACCCGGTGAGCAGTTCTTC.

The chain employs TRBV28 and TRBJ2-7; D perhaps matches TRBD2 (7 bases). Germline V gene data show CDR1 as MDHEN and CDR2 as SYDVKM. With 3 bases removed from V and 1 base from J, the gap between germline ends came to 22 bases. This CDR3 comprises 18 residues. The CDR3 loop is CASSFPRGGGIGSYEQYF. In DNA, the CDR3 is TGTGCCAGCAGTTTTCCCAGGGGCGGGGGCATCGGGTCCTACGAGCAGTACTTC.

The chain carries TRBV6-5 and TRBJ1-5; D is possibly TRBD1 (5 bases). CDR1 is MNHEY, CDR2 SVGAGI, per germline. CDR3 length: 15 amino acids. V was clipped by 7 bases and J by 0 bases, with 13 bases between them. The CDR3 DNA reads as TGTGCCAGCACCGGGACTCCCCTTAGCAATCAGCCCCAGCATTTT. Translation gives CASTGTPLSNQPQHF.

V usage is TRBV5-1 and J usage is TRBJ1-1; D unresolved. This CDR3 contains 16 residues. V lost 1 base and J 0 bases, leaving 13 bases between the germline ends. Germline CDR1 is SGHRS and CDR2 is YFSETQ. The CDR3 spells CASSLTVAGLNTEAFF. Here the CDR3 DNA reads TGCGCCAGCAGCTTGACCGTGGCAGGATTGAACACTGAAGCTTTCTTT.

V gene TRBV13 combines with J gene TRBJ2-7, with 11 bases fitting TRBD2. The V segment lost 5 bases and the J segment 6 bases; nucleotides outside the gene matches: 6. This CDR3 spans 14 amino acids. The germline V gene has CDR1 PRHDT and CDR2 FYEKMQ (reference sequence). This CDR3 reads CASSPRTSGREQYF. CDR3 coding DNA: TGTGCCAGCAGCCCCCGGACTAGCGGGCGCGAGCAGTACTTC.

The chain carries TRBV7-2 and TRBJ2-4; D is uncertain. Trimming took off 1 base at V and 9 bases at J, with 7 bases between the two ends. The CDR3 runs 12 residues. CDR1 is SGHTA and CDR2 is FQGNSA in the germline V gene. CDR3 residues: CASSLDNRIQYF. The CDR3 nucleotides are TGTGCCAGCAGCTTAGATAATCGCATTCAGTACTTC. Full variable domain (remainder filled in from reference TRBV7-2 and TRBJ2-4): GAGVSQSPSNKVTEKGKDVELRCDPISGHTALYWYRQSLGQGLEFLIYFQGNSAPDKSGLPSDRFSAERTGGSVSTLTIQRTQQEDSAVYLCASSLDNRIQYFGAGTRLSVL.

This clone was counted only a few times. This chain joins TRBV6-2 or TRBV6-3 and TRBJ1-1; D unclear. The germline gives CDR1 MNHEY, CDR2 SVGEGT. V was clipped by 6 bases and J by 7 bases, with 12 bases between them. The CDR3 is 12 residues long. Here the CDR3 reads CASSREGIEAFF. As DNA, the CDR3 is TGTGCCAGCAGCCGGGAGGGAATTGAAGCTTTCTTT.

The rearrangement joins TRBV7-2 to TRBJ1-2; a weak D match, TRBD1 (5 bases). The CDR3 contains 15 residues. Germline V gene sequence: CDR1 SGHTA, CDR2 FQGNSA. Trimming cost V 0 bases and J 5 bases, with 13 bases left between them. In DNA, the CDR3 is TGTGCCAGCAGCTTAGCCCCCCAGGGCTCATATGGCTACACCTTC. Its protein product is CASSLAPQGSYGYTF.

The chain employs TRBV5-1 and TRBJ1-2; D is unresolved. V lost 0 bases and J lost 7, with 10 bases in between. The CDR3 spans 13 residues. Per germline, CDR1 SGHRS and CDR2 YFSETQ. The CDR3 is CASSLEGGAGYTF. In DNA form, the CDR3 reads TGCGCCAGCAGCTTGGAAGGAGGAGCTGGCTACACCTTC.

The chain recombines TRBV27 with TRBJ1-1, with 7 bases identical to TRBD1. Germline V lookup: CDR1 MNHEY, CDR2 SMNVEV (reference sequence). The trim removed 9 bases at V and 5 bases at J, leaving 12 bases unmatched. This CDR3 is built from 14 residues. CDR3 region: CASAITGVGTEAFF. The CDR3 bases are TGTGCCAGTGCTATAACAGGGGTGGGGACTGAAGCTTTCTTT.

The chain joins TRBV2 to TRBJ2-2, with 8 bases matching TRBD2. The CDR3 covers 16 residues. The germline CDR1 and CDR2 sequences are SNHLY and FYNNEI. Trimming took 6 bases from V and 5 from J; bases not matched to a gene: 11. CDR3 loop: CASSPLRGGNTGELFF. Here the CDR3 DNA reads TGTGCCAGCAGCCCGTTACGGGGGGGCAATACCGGGGAGCTGTTTTTT.

The chain recombines TRBV7-9 with TRBJ2-1; 11 bases map to TRBD2. The germline CDR1 and CDR2 sequences are SEHNR and FQNEAQ (reference sequence). This CDR3 is built from 16 residues. V trimming: 5 bases; J trimming: 4 bases; junction bases outside the gene matches: 7. The CDR3 loop is CASSPGLAGMYNEQFF. CDR3 bases: TGTGCCAGCAGCCCCGGACTAGCGGGCATGTACAATGAGCAGTTCTTC.

V is TRBV19 and J is TRBJ1-3; D is unclear. The V and J ends lost 7 bases and 0 bases respectively, with 16 bases between them. The length of the CDR3 is 16 residues. Germline V gives CDR1 LNHDA, CDR2 SQIVND (reference sequence). In DNA, the CDR3 is TGTGCCAGTACCGATAAAAAAGGGAGCTCTGGAAACACCATATATTTT. Its protein product is CASTDKKGSSGNTIYF. Combining the CDR3 with reference TRBV19 and TRBJ1-3 gives the whole variable domain DGGITQSPKYLFRKEGQNVTLSCEQNLNHDAMYWYRQDPGQGLRLIYYSQIVNDFQKGDIAEGYSVSREKKESFPLTVTSAQKNPTAFYLCASTDKKGSSGNTIYFGEGSWLTVV.

The rearrangement uses TRBV6-1 and TRBJ2-7; D possibly corresponds to TRBD2 (6 bases). Germline V CDR1 and CDR2: MNHNS, SASEGT. The germline V and J ends were trimmed by 3 bases and 2 bases, with 11 bases remaining between them. The CDR3 spans 14 residues. CDR3 coding DNA: TGTGCCAGCAGTGAGGAGGGGCCTACCTACGAGCAGTACTTC. It codes for CASSEEGPTYEQYF.

This clone occurred once. The rearrangement joins TRBV5-1 to TRBJ1-5; TRBD1 matches at 7 bases. Germline V CDR1 and CDR2: SGHRS, YFSETQ. V shed 1 base, J shed 4 bases, and the junction held 8 bases outside the gene matches. The CDR3 has 16 amino acids. For the CDR3, the DNA is TGCGCCAGCAGCTTGCGCACGGGACAGCTTAATCAGCCCCAGCATTTT. The encoded protein is CASSLRTGQLNQPQHF. Using reference TRBV5-1 and TRBJ1-5 for the parts outside the CDR3, the full variable domain is KAGVTQTPRYLIKTRGQQVTLSCSPISGHRSVSWYQQTPGQGLQFLFEYFSETQRNKGNFPGRFSGRQFSNSRSEMNVSTLELGDSALYLCASSLRTGQLNQPQHFGDGTRLSIL.

The J gene is TRBJ2-2, the V gene TRBV7-2; 12 bases fit TRBD2. Germline loops: CDR1 SGHTA, CDR2 FQGNSA. The CDR3 totals 18 residues. The junction had 6 bases not matched to a gene; V was cut back by 1 base and J by 3 bases. The CDR3 bases are TGTGCCAGCAGCTTAGGACTAGCGGGAGAGTGGGACACCGGGGAGCTGTTTTTT. Its protein is CASSLGLAGEWDTGELFF.

This clone was recorded only once. The genes are TRBV7-9 and TRBJ1-1; D is ambiguous. This CDR3 has 16 amino acids. Per the germline V gene, CDR1 is SEHNR and CDR2 is FQNEAQ (reference sequence). V shed 1 base and J shed 0 bases, with 12 bases lying between them. CDR3 loop: CASSLDPGLVNTEAFF. The CDR3 region has the DNA TGTGCCAGCAGCTTAGATCCGGGTTTGGTGAACACTGAAGCTTTCTTT. Full variable domain (remainder filled in from reference TRBV7-9 and TRBJ1-1): DTGVSQNPRHKITKRGQNVTFRCDPISEHNRLYWYRQTLGQGPEFLTYFQNEAQLEKSRLLSDRFSAERPKGSFSTLEIQRTEQGDSAMYLCASSLDPGLVNTEAFFGQGTRLTVV.

The chain joins TRBV6-5 to TRBJ2-2; TRBD2 aligns across 9 bases. Germline CDR1 is MNHEY and CDR2 is SVGAGI. This CDR3 contains 15 residues. J gave up 5 bases and V 6 bases, and 7 bases lay outside the gene matches. The CDR3 reads CASRPELAGTGELFF. CDR3 DNA: TGTGCCAGCAGGCCCGAACTAGCGGGTACCGGGGAGCTGTTTTTT.

V and J are TRBV24-1 and TRBJ2-1; a weak D match, TRBD2 (6 bases). The V and J ends lost 2 bases and 4 bases respectively, with 11 bases between them. Germline lookup yields CDR1 KGHDR and CDR2 SFDVKD. The CDR3 sequence is 15 residues long. CDR3 sequence reads: CATSDSGTQYNEQFF. The CDR3 region has the DNA TGTGCCACCAGTGATTCCGGGACTCAATACAATGAGCAGTTCTTC.